In this sample, the clone carrying this TCR beta chain turned up a few times. As yet, its antigen is unknown. These data come from a study of beta chain features in type 1 diabetes. Study-level points and caveats: It was among patients, rather than healthy donors, that naive, central memory and Treg TCRB repertoires appeared more similar.

Isolated RNA was reverse transcribed in full, so expressed TCRB transcripts were sequenced. TCRdb's copy holds only in-frame clones and misses some; the assay was immunoSEQ multiplex PCR. The sample shows fewer than 500,000 clones, approximately 15% of them seen only once. The germline gives CDR1 SGHTA, CDR2 FQGNSA. The CDR3 totals 16 residues. Trimming removed 2 bases from V and 6 bases from J; junction bases left unmatched: 9. Each population that was sorted was more than 95% pure. Sequencing was performed on naive CD4+ T cells from blood. The receptor was isolated from a man aged 25 to 40 in good health. This rearrangement joins TRBV7-2 to TRBJ2-2, with TRBD2 matching over 7 bases. CDR3 in amino acids: CASSLRQGGLAGELFF. The CDR3 DNA follows: TGTGCCAGCAGCTTACGGCAGGGCGGACTAGCCGGGGAGCTGTTTTTT.